The next 5 T cell receptor beta chains were all read from a single sample in a study of technical replicates of blood from a few donors. TCRdb's table, derived via immunoSEQ multiplex PCR, lists solely in-frame clones and lacks some. The repertoire holds about 80,000 clones, around 94% seen once, with about 0.37% in the top ten. Sequencing used T cells isolated from PBMCs. All receptors derive from a human donor in good health.

This rearrangement joins TRBV19 to TRBJ2-1; 7 positions agree with TRBD2. Germline assignment: CDR1 LNHDA and CDR2 SQIVND (reference sequence). J gave up 7 bases and V 7 bases, and 10 bases lay outside the gene matches. The length of the CDR3 is 14 residues. CDR3 DNA: TGTGCCAGTACGCCGGCGGGAGTGCATAATGAGCAGTTCTTC. Amino acid sequence: CASTPAGVHNEQFF.

CDR3 bases: TGTGCCAGTAGTTCTGGACAGGCCTACAATGAGCAGTTCTTC. Translating gives CASSSGQAYNEQFF. The rearrangement joins TRBV19 to TRBJ2-1; 7 bases align to TRBD1. Germline trimming cut 5 bases from V and 2 bases from J; bases unmatched to any gene: 3. Germline CDR1 reads LNHDA; CDR2 reads SQIVND (reference sequence). The CDR3 consists of 14 residues.

The chain carries TRBV9 and TRBJ1-1; TRBD1 matches at 10 bases. CDR3 length equals 15 residues. V shed 3 bases and J 0 bases; nucleotides not matched to a gene: 2. From germline, CDR1 is SGDLS and CDR2 YYNGEE. DNA of the CDR3: TGTGCCAGCAGCGCGACAGGGGGCATGAACACTGAAGCTTTCTTT. Its protein is CASSATGGMNTEAFF. Using reference TRBV9 and TRBJ1-1 for the parts outside the CDR3, the full variable domain is DSGVTQTPKHLITATGQRVTLRCSPRSGDLSVYWYQQSLDQGLQFLIQYYNGEERAKGNILERFSAQQFPDLHSELNLSSLELGDSALYFCASSATGGMNTEAFFGQGTRLTVV.

The chain links TRBV6-5 to TRBJ1-1; D is unclear. V was trimmed by 0 bases and J by 2 bases, leaving 7 bases between them. Germline V lookup: CDR1 MNHEY, CDR2 SVGAGI. The CDR3 sequence is 14 residues long. Here the CDR3 DNA reads TGTGCCAGCAGTTACTCGGGCAGCAACACTGAAGCTTTCTTT. It encodes CASSYSGSNTEAFF.

The rearrangement links TRBV7-2 to TRBJ2-4, with 7 bases that match TRBD2. This CDR3 has 15 residues. V trimming: 5 bases; J trimming: 8 bases; junction bases outside the gene matches: 12. CDR1 and CDR2 (germline): SGHTA, FQGNSA. The CDR3 bases are TGTGCCAGCAGCCTACTAGCGATCGGCGGGGACATTCAGTACTTC. Translating it yields CASSLLAIGGDIQYF. The variable domain in full, with the rest retrieved from reference TRBV7-2 and TRBJ2-4, is GAGVSQSPSNKVTEKGKDVELRCDPISGHTALYWYRQSLGQGLEFLIYFQGNSAPDKSGLPSDRFSAERTGGSVSTLTIQRTQQEDSAVYLCASSLLAIGGDIQYFGAGTRLSVL.